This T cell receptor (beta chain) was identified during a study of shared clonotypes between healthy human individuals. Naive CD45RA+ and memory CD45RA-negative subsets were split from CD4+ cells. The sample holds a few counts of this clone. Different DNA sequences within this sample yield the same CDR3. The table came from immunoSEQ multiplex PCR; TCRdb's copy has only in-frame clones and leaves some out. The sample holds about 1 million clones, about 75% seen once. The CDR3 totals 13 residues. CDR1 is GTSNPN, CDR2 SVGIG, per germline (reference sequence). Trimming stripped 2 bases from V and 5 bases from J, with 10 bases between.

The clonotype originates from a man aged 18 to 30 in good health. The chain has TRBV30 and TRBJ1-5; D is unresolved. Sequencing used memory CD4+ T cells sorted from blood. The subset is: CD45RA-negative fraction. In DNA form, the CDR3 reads TGTGCCTGGAGTAAAGGCACGGATCAGCCCCAGCATTTT. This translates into CAWSKGTDQPQHF.